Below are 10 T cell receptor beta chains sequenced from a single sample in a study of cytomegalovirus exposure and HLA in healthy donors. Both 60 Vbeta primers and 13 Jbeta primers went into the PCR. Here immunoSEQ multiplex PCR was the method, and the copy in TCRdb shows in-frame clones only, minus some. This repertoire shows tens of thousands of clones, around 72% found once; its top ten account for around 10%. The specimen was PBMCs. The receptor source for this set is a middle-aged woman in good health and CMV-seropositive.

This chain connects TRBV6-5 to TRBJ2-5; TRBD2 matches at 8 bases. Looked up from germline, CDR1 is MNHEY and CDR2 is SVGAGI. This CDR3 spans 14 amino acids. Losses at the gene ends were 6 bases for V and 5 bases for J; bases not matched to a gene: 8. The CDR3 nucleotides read TGTGCCAGCAGCGGCGGGGGGTTAACGGAGACCCAGTACTTC. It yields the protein CASSGGGLTETQYF.

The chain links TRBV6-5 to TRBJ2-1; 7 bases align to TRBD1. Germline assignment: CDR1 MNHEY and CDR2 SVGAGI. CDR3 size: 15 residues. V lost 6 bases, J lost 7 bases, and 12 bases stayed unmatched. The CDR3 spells CASRWNRGTSNEQFF. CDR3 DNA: TGTGCCAGCAGATGGAACAGGGGAACATCGAATGAGCAGTTCTTC.

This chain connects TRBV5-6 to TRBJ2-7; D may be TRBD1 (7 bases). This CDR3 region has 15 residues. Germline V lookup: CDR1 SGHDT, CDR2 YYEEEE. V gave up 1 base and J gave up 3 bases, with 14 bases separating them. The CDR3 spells CASSLKGQGGYEQYF. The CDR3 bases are TGTGCCAGCAGCTTGAAGGGTCAGGGGGGCTACGAGCAGTACTTC.

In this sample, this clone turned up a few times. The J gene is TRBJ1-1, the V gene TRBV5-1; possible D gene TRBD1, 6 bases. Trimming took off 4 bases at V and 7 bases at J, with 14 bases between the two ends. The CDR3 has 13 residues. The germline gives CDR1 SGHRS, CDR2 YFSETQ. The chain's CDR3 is CASSVTGFGEAFF. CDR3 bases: TGCGCCAGCAGCGTTACAGGGTTTGGTGAAGCTTTCTTT. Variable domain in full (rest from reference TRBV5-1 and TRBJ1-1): KAGVTQTPRYLIKTRGQQVTLSCSPISGHRSVSWYQQTPGQGLQFLFEYFSETQRNKGNFPGRFSGRQFSNSRSEMNVSTLELGDSALYLCASSVTGFGEAFFGQGTRLTVV.

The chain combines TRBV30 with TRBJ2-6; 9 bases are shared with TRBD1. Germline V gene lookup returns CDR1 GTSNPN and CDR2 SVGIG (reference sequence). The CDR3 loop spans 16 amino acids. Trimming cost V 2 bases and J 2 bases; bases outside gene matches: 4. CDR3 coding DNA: TGTGCCTGGAGTCGGGACAGGGTGGCTGGGGCCAACGTCCTGACTTTC. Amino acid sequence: CAWSRDRVAGANVLTF. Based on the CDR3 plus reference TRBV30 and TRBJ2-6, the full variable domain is SQTIHQWPATLVQPVGSPLSLECTVEGTSNPNLYWYRQAAGRGLQLLFYSVGIGQISSEVPQNLSASRPQDRQFILSSKKLLLSDSGFYLCAWSRDRVAGANVLTFGAGSRLTVL.

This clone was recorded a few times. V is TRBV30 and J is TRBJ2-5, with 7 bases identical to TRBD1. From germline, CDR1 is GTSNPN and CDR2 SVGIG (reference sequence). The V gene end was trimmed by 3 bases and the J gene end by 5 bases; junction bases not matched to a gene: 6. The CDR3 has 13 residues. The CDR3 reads CAWSPTGPETQYF. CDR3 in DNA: TGTGCCTGGAGCCCGACAGGGCCGGAGACCCAGTACTTC.

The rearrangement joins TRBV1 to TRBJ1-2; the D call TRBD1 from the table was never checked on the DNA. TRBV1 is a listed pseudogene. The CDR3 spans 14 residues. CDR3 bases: TGCACCAGCACGCAGGACAGCCCTAACTATGGCTACACCTTC. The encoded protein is CTSTQDSPNYGYTF.

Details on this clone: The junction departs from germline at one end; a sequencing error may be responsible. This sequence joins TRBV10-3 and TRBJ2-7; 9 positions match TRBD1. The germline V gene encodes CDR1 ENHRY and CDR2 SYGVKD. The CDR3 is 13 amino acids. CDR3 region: CAISESLRDRARF. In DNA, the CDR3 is TGTGCCATCAGTGAGTCGCTCCGGGACAGGGCACGCTTC.

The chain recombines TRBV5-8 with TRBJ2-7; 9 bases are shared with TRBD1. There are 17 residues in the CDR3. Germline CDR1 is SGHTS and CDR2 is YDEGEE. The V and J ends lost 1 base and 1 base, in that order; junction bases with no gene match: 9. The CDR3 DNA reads TGTGCCAGCAGCTTGTTCGGAGGGACAGGGTTTTCCTACGAGCAGTACTTC. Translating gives CASSLFGGTGFSYEQYF.

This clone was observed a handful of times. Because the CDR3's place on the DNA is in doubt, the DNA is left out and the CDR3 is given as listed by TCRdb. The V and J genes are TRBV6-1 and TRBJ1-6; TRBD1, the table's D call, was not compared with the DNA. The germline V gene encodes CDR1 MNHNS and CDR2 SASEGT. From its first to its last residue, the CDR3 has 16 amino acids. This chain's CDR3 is CASSEVAGGTNSPLNF.